Presented here are 3 T cell receptor beta chains from one specimen sequenced in a study of blood T cells in healthy people across ages. A J-beta primer mix and a sample-barcoded 5' primer were used in a second PCR of about 7 to 12 cycles. TCRdb re-analysed the 5' RACE reads in MiXCR, keeping a single row per CDR3 protein. The sample yields 600,000 to 1,000,000 distinct CDR3 sequences, 20% to 25% seen once. The same specimen was also included in a second study, on T cells of mothers and their children.

The specimen was blood. The source is a boy between 10 and 17 years old in good health.

This clonotype was seen more than once but under ten times. J is TRBJ2-3 and V is TRBV29-1, with 9 bases matching TRBD1. This CDR3 is built from 15 residues. Germline trimming cut 6 bases from V and 0 bases from J; bases unmatched to any gene: 7. Germline CDR1 reads SQVTM; CDR2 reads ANQGSEA. CDR3 amino acids: CSVGSDRGSTDTQYF. Written as DNA, the CDR3 is TGCAGCGTGGGATCAGACAGGGGGAGCACAGATACGCAGTATTTT.

This clonotype was seen at least ten times. The chain joins TRBV4-3 to TRBJ1-2, with D tentatively TRBD1 (6 bases). Germline CDR1 reads LGHNA; CDR2 reads YSLEER. The CDR3 length is 13 residues. The V and J ends lost 4 bases and 5 bases respectively, with 11 bases between them. CDR3 loop: CASSPNRDYGYTF. The CDR3 DNA follows: TGCGCCAGCAGCCCAAACAGGGATTATGGCTACACCTTC.

This clonotype turned up a few times. J is TRBJ2-5 and V is TRBV9; the D gene is possibly TRBD1 (7 bases). Matching the DNA end better, TRBJ2-1 makes the J call doubtful. Germline loops: CDR1 SGDLS, CDR2 YYNGEE. CDR3 length equals 15 residues. The DNA for the CDR3 is TGTGCCAGCAGCGCTAGAGGGGGGACAGTCTATGAGCAGTTCTTC. Its translation: CASSARGGTVYEQFF.